This T cell receptor beta chain was recorded in a study of beta chain features in type 1 diabetes. This clone was recorded a few times. Germline V gene lookup returns CDR1 SGHRS and CDR2 YFSETQ. Trimming left V 4 bases short and J 8 bases short, with 10 bases between. The CDR3 consists of 12 residues. cDNA synthesis used the whole RNA isolate, giving expressed TCRB sequences. The assay was immunoSEQ multiplex PCR, and TCRdb's table has in-frame clones only and misses some. The table lists some 410,000 clones, roughly 14% of them singletons. The V and J genes are TRBV5-1 and TRBJ2-1; D is possibly TRBD1 (6 bases). The clonotype comes from a man aged 25-40 years in good health. The sequenced material came from naive CD4+ T cells from blood. In DNA form, the CDR3 reads TGCGCCAGCAGCCAACAGGGAGATGAGCAGTTCTTC. Encoded protein: CASSQQGDEQFF.